One T cell receptor (beta chain) is described in this entry. Its antigen is unidentified. A single base separates this from a much larger clone, so it may be a read error. The data derive from a study of molecular identifiers for immune sequencing clone quantification. It was from 20,000 to 1,000,000 sorted cells, with 10%, 30% or 50% RNA, that naive CD8 libraries came. Sorting defined naive CD8 T cells as CD8+CD4-CCR7+CD45RA+. CDR1 and CDR2 from the germline V gene are LGHNA and YSLEER. This CDR3 has 16 residues. General observations from the study: Clonotypes surpassing 20 RNA copies contained over 98% of effector molecules, versus under 1% in naive cells. Even with one million naive cells present, spiked Jurkat TCR RNA from one cell was reportedly detectable.

TCRdb reanalysed the PCR reads using MiXCR and keeps one entry per CDR3 protein. Of 460,000 or so distinct CDR3 sequences in the sample, around 25% were seen once. The chain is built from TRBV4-3 and TRBJ1-3; D not certain. This TCR came from a human donor in good health. Some libraries in this study had Jurkat cell RNA spiked in. What was sequenced was naive CD8+ T cells from blood, with Jurkat cell RNA spiked in. Documented subset: FACS-sorted CD8+CD4-CCR7+CD45RA+ naive T cells. CDR3 sequence: CASSQDRYISGNTKYF. The CDR3 DNA reads as TGCGCCAGCAGCCAAGACCGGTATATTTCTGGAAACACCAAATATTTT.